What follows are 5 T cell receptor beta chains derived from one specimen sequenced in a study of response to subunit inactivated influenza vaccine (dated by TCRdb to 2016 to 2019). Libraries were prepared through RT-PCR. The sequencing machine was an Illumina HiSeq 2500. In-frame beta chains were kept once TCRdb had trimmed the public reads at Q25 with fastp and called clones with MiXCR. CDR3 protein duplicates are merged, each entry listing the most common genes and DNA. The sample table holds more than 250,000 distinct CDR3 sequences, of which 21% were seen once. Together, the top ten hold around 9.6% of the sample. The source was PBMCs from blood, collected approximately 22 months after vaccination. All receptors come from a man in his fifties or sixties who received an inactivated influenza vaccine. Donor details come from another sample of the same person, matched by shared clones.

This clonotype appeared a few times. CDR3 in amino acids: CASSTSRDMSNQPQHF. CDR3 nucleotides: TGTGCCAGTAGTACGTCCCGGGACATGAGCAATCAGCCCCAGCATTTT. The chain recombines TRBV19 with TRBJ1-5; D might be TRBD1 (6 bases). Germline CDR1 LNHDA, CDR2 SQIVND (reference sequence). Trimming left V 4 bases short and J 1 base short, with 14 bases between. The CDR3 sequence is 16 residues long.

This clonotype was observed a few times. This sequence joins TRBV6-1 and TRBJ1-1, with TRBD1 matching over 8 bases. V was clipped by 6 bases and J by 6 bases; unmatched bases: 9. The CDR3 runs 14 residues. CDR1 and CDR2 from the germline V gene are MNHNS and SASEGT. CDR3 coding DNA: TGTGCCAGCAGACAAGACGGACAGGGAGCTGAAGCTTTCTTT. It encodes CASRQDGQGAEAFF.

Concerning this clonotype itself: This may arise from a read error, as a much more abundant clone is one base away. Here the CDR3 omits its conserved ending phenylalanine or tryptophan, so a read error is the likely source. The limits of the CDR3 on the DNA are not certain, so only TCRdb's listed CDR3 is given. The gene calls are TRBV7-2 and TRBJ2-1; the D call of TRBD2 is as the table states it, not checked on the DNA. Germline V gene lookup returns CDR1 SGHTA and CDR2 FQGNSA. The CDR3 is 12 amino acids long, termini counted. CDR3 region: CASSLVATQEFS.

Written as DNA, the CDR3 is TGTGCCAGCAGCCGGGGACTAGCGGGAGCGGTAACAGATACGCAGTATTTT. Translation gives CASSRGLAGAVTDTQYF. This sequence joins TRBV7-2 and TRBJ2-3, with 14 bases that match TRBD2. Trimming removed 5 bases from V and 3 bases from J; junction bases left unmatched: 7. This CDR3 comprises 17 residues. Per the germline V gene, CDR1 is SGHTA and CDR2 is FQGNSA.

The table lists this clonotype with a few counts. The chain recombines TRBV29-1 with TRBJ2-2, with TRBD1 identical over 7 bases. The CDR3 has 13 residues. Germline-derived CDR1 and CDR2 are SQVTM and ANQGSEA. The trim removed 7 bases at V and 9 bases at J, leaving 11 bases unmatched. The CDR3 DNA is TGCAGCGCGGTCGGACAGGAAAAAAGGGAGCTGTTTTTT. It yields the protein CSAVGQEKRELFF.